This is a list of T cell receptor beta chains from one sample in a study of neurological immune-mediated disorders. TCRdb re-analysed the 5' RACE reads in MiXCR, keeping a single row per CDR3 protein. The sample includes about 33,000 distinct CDR3 sequences, approximately 1.5% of them seen just once. Material for sequencing was PBMCs. All receptors come from a woman in her 30s with multiple sclerosis. CDR3s include the opening cysteine and the closing phenylalanine or tryptophan. Each record gives: J gene, clone size, V gene, D gene, CDR3 protein, CDR3 DNA. The D gene is left open where the match is weak. The size entry is marked missing in some rows and otherwise reads once, few, many or a size class.

TRBJ2-2 | many | TRBV12-3/TRBV12-4 | - | CASSLIIGNTGELFF | TGTGCCAGCAGTTTAATAATCGGGAACACCGGGGAGCTGTTTTTT
TRBJ1-3 | many | TRBV12-3/TRBV12-4 | TRBD1 | CASSRSGTGGNTIYF | TGTGCCAGCAGTCGTTCCGGGACAGGGGGGAACACCATATATTTT
TRBJ2-7 | many | TRBV6-5 | - | CASSYRQPQYEQYF | TGTGCCAGCAGTTACAGACAGCCCCAGTACGAGCAGTACTTC
TRBJ2-2 | many | TRBV5-1 | - | CASSLTEVGPGELFF | TGCGCCAGCAGCCTCACGGAGGTGGGGCCAGGGGAGCTGTTTTTT
TRBJ2-5 | medium-sized | TRBV5-1 | TRBD1 | CASKTGAGEETQYF | TGCGCCAGCAAGACAGGGGCTGGTGAAGAGACCCAGTACTTC
TRBJ2-5 | many | TRBV6-2/TRBV6-3 | TRBD1 | CASRSPGTGGGIGPKETQYF | TGTGCCAGCAGATCCCCCGGGACAGGGGGCGGCATCGGACCAAAAGAGACCCAGTACTTC
TRBJ1-1 | many | TRBV5-1 | - | CASSRGPNTEAFF | TGCGCCAGCAGCCGCGGACCTAACACTGAAGCTTTCTTT
TRBJ1-2 | many | TRBV12-3/TRBV12-4 | - | CASSLGQQNYGYTF | TGTGCCAGCAGTTTAGGACAGCAGAACTATGGCTACACCTTC
TRBJ2-1 | many | TRBV12-3/TRBV12-4 | TRBD1 | CASSLGQGRIGEQFF | TGTGCCAGCAGTTTAGGACAGGGGAGGATAGGTGAGCAGTTCTTC
TRBJ1-5 | many | TRBV12-3/TRBV12-4 | - | CASSYRALSNQPQHF | TGTGCCAGCAGCTACAGGGCCCTTAGCAATCAGCCCCAGCATTTT
TRBJ1-4 | many | TRBV20-1 | TRBD1 | CSASPTGVVEKLFF | TGCAGTGCTAGCCCGACAGGGGTTGTCGAAAAACTGTTTTTT
TRBJ2-7 | many | TRBV20-1 | TRBD1 | CSARVQGGEAVYSYEQYF | TGCAGTGCTAGAGTACAGGGGGGCGAGGCAGTTTATTCCTACGAGCAGTACTTC
TRBJ1-5 | many | TRBV6-6 | - | CASSYGGNTQPQHF | TGTGCCAGCAGTTACGGAGGGAACACTCAGCCCCAGCATTTT
TRBJ2-7 | many | TRBV6-6 | - | CASSYSPSGEQYF | TGTGCCAGCAGTTACAGTCCTTCGGGAGAGCAGTACTTC
TRBJ1-1 | many | TRBV7-9 | - | CASSILFDHTEAFF | TGTGCCAGCAGCATCCTTTTCGATCACACTGAAGCTTTCTTT
TRBJ2-1 | many | TRBV5-5 | TRBD1 | CASSLQGAYNEQFF | TGTGCCAGCAGCTTGCAGGGGGCCTACAATGAGCAGTTCTTC
TRBJ1-5 | - | TRBV12-3/TRBV12-4 | - | CASTRPGSGQHQHF | TGTGCCAGCACCCGGCCCGGATCGGGTCAGCACCAGCATTTT
TRBJ2-1 | many | TRBV6-2/TRBV6-3 | - | CASRDGAYNEQFF | TGTGCCAGCAGGGACGGGGCGTACAATGAGCAGTTCTTC
TRBJ2-1 | many | TRBV24-1 | TRBD2 | CATSEPSGGFDNEQFF | TGTGCCACCAGTGAACCGAGCGGGGGGTTCGACAATGAGCAGTTCTTC
TRBJ1-5 | many | TRBV5-1 | TRBD1 | CASSGTGGQPQHF | TGCGCCAGCAGCGGAACAGGGGGTCAGCCCCAGCATTTT
TRBJ2-5 | many | TRBV6-5 | TRBD2 | CASSYTSGGAETQYF | TGTGCCAGCAGTTACACCAGCGGGGGAGCAGAGACCCAGTACTTC
TRBJ1-5 | many | TRBV18 | - | CASSPLGQNSVGGNQPQHF | TGTGCCAGCTCACCACTAGGACAGAATTCCGTAGGCGGCAATCAGCCCCAGCATTTT
TRBJ2-5 | many | TRBV7-2 | - | CASSGSYVQETQYF | TGTGCCAGCAGCGGTTCCTACGTACAAGAGACCCAGTACTTC
TRBJ1-6 | many | TRBV7-9 | TRBD1 | CASSWGQENSPLHF | TGTGCCAGCAGCTGGGGACAGGAAAATTCACCCCTCCACTTT
TRBJ2-5 | many | TRBV12-3/TRBV12-4 | - | CASIPGGQETQYF | TGTGCCAGCATCCCCGGTGGCCAAGAGACCCAGTACTTC
TRBJ2-7 | many | TRBV11-2 | - | CASSFGTSYEQYF | TGTGCCAGCAGCTTCGGGACTTCTTACGAGCAGTACTTC
TRBJ2-1 | many | TRBV5-1 | - | CASSPGGGGNEQFF | TGCGCCAGCAGCCCGGGGGGAGGGGGGAATGAGCAGTTCTTC
TRBJ1-1 | many | TRBV12-3/TRBV12-4 | - | CASSLSPNTEAFF | TGTGCCAGCAGTTTGTCTCCTAACACTGAAGCTTTCTTT
TRBJ2-3 | few | TRBV7-2 | - | CASSTRGDQQYF | TGTGCCAGCAGCACCCGAGGGGATCAGCAGTATTTT
TRBJ1-1 | medium-sized | TRBV5-1 | - | CASSLDSLNTEAFF | TGCGCCAGCAGCTTGGACAGCCTGAACACTGAAGCTTTCTTT
TRBJ2-3 | many | TRBV7-3 | - | CASSLTSAADTQYF | TGTGCCAGCAGCTTAACCAGCGCGGCAGATACGCAGTATTTT
TRBJ1-5 | many | TRBV7-9 | TRBD1 | CASSFFSDRGNQPQHF | TGTGCCAGCAGCTTTTTTTCGGACAGGGGCAATCAGCCCCAGCATTTT